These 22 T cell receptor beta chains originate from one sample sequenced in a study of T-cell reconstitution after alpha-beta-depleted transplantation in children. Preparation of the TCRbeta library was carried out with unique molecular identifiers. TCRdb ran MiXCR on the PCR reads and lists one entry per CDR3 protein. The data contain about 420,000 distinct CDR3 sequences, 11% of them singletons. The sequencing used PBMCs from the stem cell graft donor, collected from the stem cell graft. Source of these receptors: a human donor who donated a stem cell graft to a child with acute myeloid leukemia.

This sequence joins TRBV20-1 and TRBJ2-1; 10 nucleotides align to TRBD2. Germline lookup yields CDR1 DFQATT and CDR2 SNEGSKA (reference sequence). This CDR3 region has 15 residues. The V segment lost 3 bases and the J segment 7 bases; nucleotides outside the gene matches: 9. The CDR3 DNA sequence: TGCAGTGCTAGGAGTGGGACTAGCGCCGGGAATGAGCAGTTCTTC. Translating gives CSARSGTSAGNEQFF.

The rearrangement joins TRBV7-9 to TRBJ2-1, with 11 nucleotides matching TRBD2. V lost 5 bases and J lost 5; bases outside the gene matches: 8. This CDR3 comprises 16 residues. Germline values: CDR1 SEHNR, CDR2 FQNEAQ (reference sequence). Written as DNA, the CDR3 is TGTGCCAGCAGCCAAGAGGGACTAGCGGAGAACAATGAGCAGTTCTTC. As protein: CASSQEGLAENNEQFF.

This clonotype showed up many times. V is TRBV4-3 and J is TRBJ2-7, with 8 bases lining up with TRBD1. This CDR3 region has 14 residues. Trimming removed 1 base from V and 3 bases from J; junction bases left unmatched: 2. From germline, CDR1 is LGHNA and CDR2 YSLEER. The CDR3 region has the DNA TGCGCCAGCAGCCAAGCCAGGGGGCTCTACGAGCAGTACTTC. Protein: CASSQARGLYEQYF.

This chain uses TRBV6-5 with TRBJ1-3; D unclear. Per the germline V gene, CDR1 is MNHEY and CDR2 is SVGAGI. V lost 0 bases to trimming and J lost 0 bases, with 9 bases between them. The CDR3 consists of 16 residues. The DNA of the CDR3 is TGTGCCAGCAGTTACTCGAAGGGAATCTCTGGAAACACCATATATTTT. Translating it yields CASSYSKGISGNTIYF.

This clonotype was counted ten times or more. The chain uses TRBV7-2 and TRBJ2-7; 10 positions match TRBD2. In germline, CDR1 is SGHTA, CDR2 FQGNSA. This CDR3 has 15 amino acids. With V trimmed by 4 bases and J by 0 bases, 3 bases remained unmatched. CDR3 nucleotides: TGTGCCAGCAGCTGGACTAGCGGAAGCTCCTACGAGCAGTACTTC. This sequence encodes CASSWTSGSSYEQYF.

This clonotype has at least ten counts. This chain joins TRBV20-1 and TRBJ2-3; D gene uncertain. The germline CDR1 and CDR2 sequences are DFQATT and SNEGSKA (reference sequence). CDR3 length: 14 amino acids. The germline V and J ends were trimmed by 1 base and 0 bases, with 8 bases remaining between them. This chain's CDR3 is CSARALASTDTQYF. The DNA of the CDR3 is TGCAGTGCTAGAGCGCTGGCCAGCACAGATACGCAGTATTTT.

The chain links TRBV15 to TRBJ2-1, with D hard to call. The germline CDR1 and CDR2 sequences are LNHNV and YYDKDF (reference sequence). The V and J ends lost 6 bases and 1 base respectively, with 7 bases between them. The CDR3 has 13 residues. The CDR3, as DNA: TGTGCCACCAGTTCTCGGTCCTACAATGAGCAGTTCTTC. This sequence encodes CATSSRSYNEQFF.

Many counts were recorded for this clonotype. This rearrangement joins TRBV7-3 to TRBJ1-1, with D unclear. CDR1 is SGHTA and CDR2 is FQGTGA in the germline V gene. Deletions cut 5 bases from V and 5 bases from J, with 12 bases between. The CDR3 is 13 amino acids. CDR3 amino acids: CASSLVAYTEAFF. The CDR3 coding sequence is TGTGCCAGCAGCCTCGTGGCGTATACTGAAGCTTTCTTT.

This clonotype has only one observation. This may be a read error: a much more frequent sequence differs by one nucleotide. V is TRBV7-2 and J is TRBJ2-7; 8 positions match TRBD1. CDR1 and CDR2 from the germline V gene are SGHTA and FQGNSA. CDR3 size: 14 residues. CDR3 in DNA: TGTGCCAGCAGCACCCGACAGGGGAGTGACGACCAGTACTTC. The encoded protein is CASSTRQGSDDQYF.

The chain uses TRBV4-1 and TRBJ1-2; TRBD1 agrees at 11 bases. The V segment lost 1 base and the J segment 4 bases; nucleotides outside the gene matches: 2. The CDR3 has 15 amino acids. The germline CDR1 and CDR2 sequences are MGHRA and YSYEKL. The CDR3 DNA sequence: TGCGCCAGCAGCCAAGTCGGGACAGGGGGCTATGGCTACACCTTC. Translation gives CASSQVGTGGYGYTF.

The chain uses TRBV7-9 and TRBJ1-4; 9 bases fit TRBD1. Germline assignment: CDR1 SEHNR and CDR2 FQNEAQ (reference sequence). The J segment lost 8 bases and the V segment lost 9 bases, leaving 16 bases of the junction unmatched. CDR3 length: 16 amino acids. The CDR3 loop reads CARGPGDRAWTEKLFF. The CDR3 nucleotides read TGTGCCAGGGGCCCGGGGGACAGGGCATGGACGGAAAAACTGTTTTTT.

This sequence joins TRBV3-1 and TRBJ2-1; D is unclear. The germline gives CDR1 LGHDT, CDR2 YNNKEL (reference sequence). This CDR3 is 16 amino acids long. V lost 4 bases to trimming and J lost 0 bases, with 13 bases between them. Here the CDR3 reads CASSRFPRSSYNEQFF. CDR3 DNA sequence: TGTGCCAGCAGCCGATTTCCGCGGAGCTCCTACAATGAGCAGTTCTTC.

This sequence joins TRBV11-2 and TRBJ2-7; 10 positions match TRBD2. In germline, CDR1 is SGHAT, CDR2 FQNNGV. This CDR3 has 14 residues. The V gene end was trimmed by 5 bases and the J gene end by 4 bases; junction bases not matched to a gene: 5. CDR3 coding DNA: TGTGCCAGCAGCCTAACTAGCGGGGCTTACGAGCAGTACGTC. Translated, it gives CASSLTSGAYEQYV.

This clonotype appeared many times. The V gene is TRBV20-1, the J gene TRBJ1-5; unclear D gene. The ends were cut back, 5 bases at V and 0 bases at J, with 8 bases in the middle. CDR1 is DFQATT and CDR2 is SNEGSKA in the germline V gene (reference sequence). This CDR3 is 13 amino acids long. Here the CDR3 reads CSAGRYSNQPQHF. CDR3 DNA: TGCAGTGCTGGCCGTTATAGCAATCAGCCCCAGCATTTT.

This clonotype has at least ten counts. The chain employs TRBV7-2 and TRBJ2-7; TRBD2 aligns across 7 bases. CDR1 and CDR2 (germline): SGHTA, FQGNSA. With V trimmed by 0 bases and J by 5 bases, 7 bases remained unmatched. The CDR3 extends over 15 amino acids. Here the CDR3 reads CASSLASTSVHEQYF. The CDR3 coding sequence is TGTGCCAGCAGCTTAGCAAGCACTAGCGTCCACGAGCAGTACTTC.

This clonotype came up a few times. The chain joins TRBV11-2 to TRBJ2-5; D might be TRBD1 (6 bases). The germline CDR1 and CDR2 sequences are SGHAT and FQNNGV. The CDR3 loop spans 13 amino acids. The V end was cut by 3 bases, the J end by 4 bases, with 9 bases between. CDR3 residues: CASSLRQVETQYF. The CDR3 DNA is TGTGCCAGCAGCTTGAGACAGGTAGAGACCCAGTACTTC.

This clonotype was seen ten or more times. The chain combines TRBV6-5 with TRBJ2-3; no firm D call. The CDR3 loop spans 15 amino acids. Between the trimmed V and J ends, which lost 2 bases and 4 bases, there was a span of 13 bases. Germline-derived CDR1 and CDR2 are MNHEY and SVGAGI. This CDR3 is CASSYTGQAADTQYF. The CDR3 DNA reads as TGTGCCAGCAGTTACACGGGCCAGGCGGCAGATACGCAGTATTTT.

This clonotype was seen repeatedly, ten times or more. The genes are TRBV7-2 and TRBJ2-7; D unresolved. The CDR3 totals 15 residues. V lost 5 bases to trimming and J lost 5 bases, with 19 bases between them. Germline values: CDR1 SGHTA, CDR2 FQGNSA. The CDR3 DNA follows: TGTGCCAGCAGCCCCCTTGGTTCCCCGGGCGACGAGCAGTACTTC. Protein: CASSPLGSPGDEQYF.

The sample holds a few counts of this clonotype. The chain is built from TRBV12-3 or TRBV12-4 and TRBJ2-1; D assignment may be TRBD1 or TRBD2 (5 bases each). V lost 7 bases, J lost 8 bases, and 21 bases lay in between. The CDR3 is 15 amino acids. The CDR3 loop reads CASTQFRVRGYEQFF. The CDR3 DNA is TGTGCCAGCACCCAATTCAGGGTTCGGGGCTATGAGCAGTTCTTC.

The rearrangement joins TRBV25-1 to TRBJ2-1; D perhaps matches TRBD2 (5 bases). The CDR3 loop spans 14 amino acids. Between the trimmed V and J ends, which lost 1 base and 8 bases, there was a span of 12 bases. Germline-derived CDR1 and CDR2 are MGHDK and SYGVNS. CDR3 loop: CASSESRELDEQFF. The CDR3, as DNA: TGTGCCAGCAGTGAATCCCGGGAATTGGATGAGCAGTTCTTC.

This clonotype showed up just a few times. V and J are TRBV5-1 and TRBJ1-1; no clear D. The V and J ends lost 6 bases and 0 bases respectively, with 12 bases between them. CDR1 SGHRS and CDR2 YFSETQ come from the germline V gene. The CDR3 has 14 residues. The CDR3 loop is CASTASPMNTEAFF. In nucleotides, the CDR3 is TGCGCCAGCACCGCTAGTCCAATGAACACTGAAGCTTTCTTT.

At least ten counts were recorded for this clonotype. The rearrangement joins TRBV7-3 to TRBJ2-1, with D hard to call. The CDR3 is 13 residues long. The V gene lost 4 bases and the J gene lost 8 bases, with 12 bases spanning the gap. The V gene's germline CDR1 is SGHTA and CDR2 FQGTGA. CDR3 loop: CASSSTLWDEQFF. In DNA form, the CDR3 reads TGTGCCAGCAGCTCCACACTTTGGGATGAGCAGTTCTTC.